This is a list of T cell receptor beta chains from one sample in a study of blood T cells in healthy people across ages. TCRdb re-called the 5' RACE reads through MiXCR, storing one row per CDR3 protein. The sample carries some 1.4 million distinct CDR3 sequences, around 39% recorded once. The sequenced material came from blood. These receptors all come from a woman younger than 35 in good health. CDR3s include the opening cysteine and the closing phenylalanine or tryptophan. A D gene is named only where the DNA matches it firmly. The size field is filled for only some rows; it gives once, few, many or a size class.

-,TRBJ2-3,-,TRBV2,CASSEALLDPRVPDTQYF,TGTGCCAGCAGTGAAGCGCTTCTGGACCCCCGGGTCCCAGATACGCAGTATTTT
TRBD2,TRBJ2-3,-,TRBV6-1,CASTLRGLGSVSDTQYF,TGTGCCAGCACCTTACGAGGACTAGGCTCTGTCTCAGATACGCAGTATTTT
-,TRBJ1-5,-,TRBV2,CASSDPTDLNQPQHF,TGTGCCAGCAGTGACCCGACAGACTTGAATCAGCCCCAGCATTTT
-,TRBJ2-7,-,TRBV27,CASQREGVGFGEQYF,TGTGCCAGCCAGAGAGAGGGTGTAGGGTTTGGGGAGCAGTACTTC
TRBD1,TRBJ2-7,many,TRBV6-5,CASSYSGQRSYEQYF,TGTGCCAGCAGTTATTCGGGACAGCGGTCCTACGAGCAGTACTTC
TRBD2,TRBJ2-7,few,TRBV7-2,CASRAGLAAHEQYF,TGTGCCAGCAGAGCGGGACTAGCGGCGCACGAGCAGTACTTC
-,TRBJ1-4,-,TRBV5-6,CASSFYLRGVNEKLFF,TGTGCCAGCAGCTTTTATCTTAGGGGGGTGAATGAAAAACTGTTTTTT
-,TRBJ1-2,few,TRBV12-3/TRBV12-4,CASRATLGDGYTF,TGTGCCAGCAGGGCGACTCTAGGGGATGGCTACACCTTC
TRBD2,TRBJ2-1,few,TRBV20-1,CSATPGGPHEQFF,TGCAGTGCTACCCCGGGAGGGCCCCATGAGCAGTTCTTC
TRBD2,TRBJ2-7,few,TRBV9,CASSFSGGAQLYEQYF,TGTGCCAGCAGCTTTAGCGGGGGGGCCCAACTCTACGAGCAGTACTTC
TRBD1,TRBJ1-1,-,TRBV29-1,CSVDGTGANEAFF,TGCAGCGTGGATGGGACAGGAGCGAATGAAGCTTTCTTT
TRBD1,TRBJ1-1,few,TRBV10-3,CAISDTKDRGGTEAFF,TGTGCCATCAGTGACACCAAGGACAGGGGGGGCACTGAAGCTTTCTTT
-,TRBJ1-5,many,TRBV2,CASSPGPSQPQHF,TGTGCCAGCAGTCCCGGCCCAAGTCAGCCCCAGCATTTT
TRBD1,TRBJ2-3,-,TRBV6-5,CASSSRDSQESHPTDTQYF,TGTGCCAGCAGTTCCCGGGACAGTCAAGAGTCCCACCCCACAGATACGCAGTATTTT
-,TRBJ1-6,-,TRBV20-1,CSARDITGSSYNSPLHF,TGCAGTGCTAGAGACATAACAGGAAGCTCCTATAATTCACCCCTCCACTTT
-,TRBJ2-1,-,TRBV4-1,CASSQAWLGDEQFF,TGCGCCAGCAGCCAAGCGTGGTTAGGGGACGAGCAGTTCTTC
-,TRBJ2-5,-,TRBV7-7,CASSFSRVQETQYF,TGTGCTAGCAGCTTCTCCCGCGTTCAAGAGACCCAGTACTTC
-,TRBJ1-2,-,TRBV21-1,CASKVGTDYGYTF,TGTGCCAGCAAGGTCGGGACAGACTATGGCTACACCTTC
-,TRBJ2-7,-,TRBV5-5,CASSFKFGALPSYEQYF,TGTGCCAGCAGCTTCAAGTTCGGAGCCTTGCCCTCCTACGAGCAGTACTTC
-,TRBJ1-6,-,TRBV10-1,CASSESSPLHF,TGTGCCAGCAGTGAGTCTTCACCCCTCCACTTT
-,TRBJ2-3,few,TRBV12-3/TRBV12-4,CASSRTGAVGNTQYF,TGTGCCAGCAGCCGGACCGGGGCAGTGGGAAATACGCAGTATTTT
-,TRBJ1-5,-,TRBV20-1,CSAFRTEGSNQPQHF,TGCAGTGCTTTTAGGACAGAGGGAAGCAATCAGCCCCAGCATTTT
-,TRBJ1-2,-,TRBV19,CASNTDGPNYGYTF,TGTGCCAGTAATACGGACGGACCTAACTATGGCTACACCTTC
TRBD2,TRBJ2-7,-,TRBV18,CASSPGLAVGYEQYF,TGTGCCAGCTCACCAGGGCTAGCGGTCGGCTACGAGCAGTACTTC
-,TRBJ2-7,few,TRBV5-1,CASTGPSEQYF,TGCGCCAGCACTGGGCCTAGCGAGCAGTACTTC
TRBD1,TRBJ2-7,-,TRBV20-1,CSATWRTGNSYEQYF,TGCAGTGCTACTTGGCGGACAGGGAACTCCTACGAGCAGTACTTC
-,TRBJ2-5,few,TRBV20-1,CSARDSRGPQETQYF,TGCAGTGCTAGAGATAGTCGGGGGCCCCAAGAGACCCAGTACTTC
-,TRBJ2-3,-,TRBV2,CATQSSSTDTQYF,TGTGCCACCCAGAGTTCTAGCACAGATACGCAGTATTTT
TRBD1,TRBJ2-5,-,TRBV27,CASSLTGAEETQYF,TGTGCCAGCAGCCTGACAGGGGCTGAAGAGACCCAGTACTTC
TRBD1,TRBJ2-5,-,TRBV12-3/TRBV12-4,CASSPWGTGGTETQYF,TGTGCCAGCAGTCCCTGGGGTACAGGGGGCACGGAGACCCAGTACTTC
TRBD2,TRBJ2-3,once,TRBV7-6,CASSPPWTSGSSTQYF,TGTGCCAGCAGCCCCCCCTGGACTAGCGGGAGTTCTACGCAGTATTTT
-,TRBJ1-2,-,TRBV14,CASSQHLYGYTF,TGTGCCAGCAGCCAACACCTCTATGGCTACACCTTC
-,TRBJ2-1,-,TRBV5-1,CASSLALGAHRYEQFF,TGCGCCAGCAGCTTGGCGTTGGGGGCGCATAGGTATGAGCAGTTCTTC
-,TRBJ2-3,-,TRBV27,CASSLGQPDTQYF,TGTGCCAGCAGTTTAGGGCAGCCCGATACGCAGTATTTT
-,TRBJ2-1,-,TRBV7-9,CASSRGPYEQFF,TGTGCCAGCAGCCGGGGCCCCTATGAGCAGTTCTTC
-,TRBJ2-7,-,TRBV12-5,CASGLAITSIDEQYF,TGTGCTAGTGGTTTGGCAATTACTAGTATTGACGAGCAGTACTTC
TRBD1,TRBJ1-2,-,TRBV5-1,CASSPGQAPEINYGYTF,TGCGCCAGCAGCCCAGGACAGGCCCCTGAAATAAACTATGGCTACACCTTC
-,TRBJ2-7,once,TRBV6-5,CASSYSMAAERTYEQYF,TGTGCCAGCAGTTACTCGATGGCGGCAGAGCGAACCTACGAGCAGTACTTC
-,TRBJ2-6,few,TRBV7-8,CASSLGSGEYSGANVLTF,TGTGCCAGCAGCTTAGGGTCAGGGGAATACTCTGGGGCCAACGTCCTGACTTTC
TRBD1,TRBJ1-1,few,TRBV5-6,CASSYGTVGAFF,TGTGCCAGCAGCTATGGGACAGTTGGAGCTTTCTTT
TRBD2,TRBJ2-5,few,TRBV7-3,CASSSLAGGSQETQYF,TGTGCCAGCAGCTCCCTAGCGGGGGGGTCCCAAGAGACCCAGTACTTC
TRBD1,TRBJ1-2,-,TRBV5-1,CASSLGDRGAYGYTF,TGCGCCAGCAGCTTGGGAGACAGGGGTGCTTATGGCTACACCTTC
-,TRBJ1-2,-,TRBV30,CAWSISGGYTF,TGTGCCTGGAGTATTTCGGGAGGCTACACCTTC
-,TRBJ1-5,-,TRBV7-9,CASSQPTGDYSNRPQHF,TGTGCCAGCAGCCAGCCGACCGGGGACTATAGCAATCGGCCCCAGCATTTT
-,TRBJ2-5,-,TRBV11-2,CASSSGVYQETQYF,TGTGCCAGCAGCTCCGGTGTGTACCAGGAGACCCAGTACTTC
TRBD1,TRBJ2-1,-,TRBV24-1,CATSDSGGPSYNEQFF,TGTGCCACCAGTGATTCAGGGGGCCCCTCCTACAATGAGCAGTTCTTC